This passage covers 7 T cell receptor beta chains from one sample sequenced in a study of blood T cell repertoires in COVID-19. Sequencing was performed with immunoSEQ multiplex PCR; in TCRdb, only in-frame clones are kept and a portion is missing. The sample holds tens of thousands of clones, about 89% seen once. The sequenced sample was peripheral blood. All receptors derive from a man aged 55-75 years with active or convalescent COVID-19.

CDR3 amino acids: CASSPWTGGRTEAFF. In DNA, the CDR3 is TGTGCCAGCAGCCCTTGGACAGGGGGCCGAACTGAAGCTTTCTTT. The V gene is TRBV3-1 (or the pseudogene TRBV3-2), the J gene TRBJ1-1, with 11 bases identical to TRBD1. Unmatched junction bases numbered 6, after V lost 4 bases and J lost 5 bases. Germline CDR1 and CDR2: LGHDT and YNNKEL (reference sequence). The CDR3 spans 15 residues.

The chain recombines TRBV3-1 (or the pseudogene TRBV3-2) with TRBJ1-1; D is ambiguous. V dropped 1 base and J dropped 4 bases, with 10 bases sitting between them. Per germline, CDR1 LGHDT and CDR2 YNNKEL (reference sequence). The CDR3 has 14 residues. Written as DNA, the CDR3 is TGTGCCAGCAGCCAAGCGAGAGCTAGCACTGAAGCTTTCTTT. Residues: CASSQARASTEAFF.

V and J are TRBV2 and TRBJ1-6; TRBD1 agrees at 9 bases. This CDR3 has 15 amino acids. CDR1 and CDR2 from the germline V gene are SNHLY and FYNNEI. V lost 6 bases, J lost 10 bases, and 10 bases stayed unmatched. In nucleotides, the CDR3 is TGTGCCAGCAGGGGGACAACAGGGGGCAACTCACCCCTCCACTTT. Amino acids: CASRGTTGGNSPLHF.

V usage is TRBV6-5 and J usage is TRBJ2-5; tentative D call: TRBD2 (7 bases). The CDR3 extends over 12 amino acids. CDR1 is MNHEY, CDR2 SVGAGI, per germline. V was pared by 5 bases and J by 9 bases, with 13 bases between. The CDR3 DNA reads TGTGCCAGCAGTAGGGCGGGGGCTTCCCAGTACTTC. Its protein product is CASSRAGASQYF.

V usage is TRBV9 and J usage is TRBJ2-2; the D is unclear. The CDR3 is 13 amino acids. Germline values: CDR1 SGDLS, CDR2 YYNGEE. The V end was cut by 0 bases, the J end by 4 bases, with 4 bases between. This chain's CDR3 is CASSVAGTGELFF. Written as DNA, the CDR3 is TGTGCCAGCAGCGTAGCGGGCACCGGGGAGCTGTTTTTT.

The J gene is TRBJ2-7, the V gene TRBV18; no reliable D call. Germline V CDR1 and CDR2: KGHSH, LQKENI. V was clipped by 6 bases and J by 2 bases, with 8 bases between them. The CDR3 runs to 12 residues. This CDR3 reads CASSARPYEQYF. The DNA of the CDR3 is TGTGCCAGCTCGGCGCGGCCCTACGAGCAGTACTTC.

The chain employs TRBV10-3 and TRBJ1-5, with no clear D. This CDR3 is built from 15 residues. Germline-derived CDR1 and CDR2 are ENHRY and SYGVKD. The ends were cut back, 4 bases at V and 4 bases at J, with 14 bases in the middle. This CDR3 reads CAISATVLENQPQHF. The CDR3 region has the DNA TGTGCCATCAGTGCTACGGTTCTAGAGAATCAGCCCCAGCATTTT.